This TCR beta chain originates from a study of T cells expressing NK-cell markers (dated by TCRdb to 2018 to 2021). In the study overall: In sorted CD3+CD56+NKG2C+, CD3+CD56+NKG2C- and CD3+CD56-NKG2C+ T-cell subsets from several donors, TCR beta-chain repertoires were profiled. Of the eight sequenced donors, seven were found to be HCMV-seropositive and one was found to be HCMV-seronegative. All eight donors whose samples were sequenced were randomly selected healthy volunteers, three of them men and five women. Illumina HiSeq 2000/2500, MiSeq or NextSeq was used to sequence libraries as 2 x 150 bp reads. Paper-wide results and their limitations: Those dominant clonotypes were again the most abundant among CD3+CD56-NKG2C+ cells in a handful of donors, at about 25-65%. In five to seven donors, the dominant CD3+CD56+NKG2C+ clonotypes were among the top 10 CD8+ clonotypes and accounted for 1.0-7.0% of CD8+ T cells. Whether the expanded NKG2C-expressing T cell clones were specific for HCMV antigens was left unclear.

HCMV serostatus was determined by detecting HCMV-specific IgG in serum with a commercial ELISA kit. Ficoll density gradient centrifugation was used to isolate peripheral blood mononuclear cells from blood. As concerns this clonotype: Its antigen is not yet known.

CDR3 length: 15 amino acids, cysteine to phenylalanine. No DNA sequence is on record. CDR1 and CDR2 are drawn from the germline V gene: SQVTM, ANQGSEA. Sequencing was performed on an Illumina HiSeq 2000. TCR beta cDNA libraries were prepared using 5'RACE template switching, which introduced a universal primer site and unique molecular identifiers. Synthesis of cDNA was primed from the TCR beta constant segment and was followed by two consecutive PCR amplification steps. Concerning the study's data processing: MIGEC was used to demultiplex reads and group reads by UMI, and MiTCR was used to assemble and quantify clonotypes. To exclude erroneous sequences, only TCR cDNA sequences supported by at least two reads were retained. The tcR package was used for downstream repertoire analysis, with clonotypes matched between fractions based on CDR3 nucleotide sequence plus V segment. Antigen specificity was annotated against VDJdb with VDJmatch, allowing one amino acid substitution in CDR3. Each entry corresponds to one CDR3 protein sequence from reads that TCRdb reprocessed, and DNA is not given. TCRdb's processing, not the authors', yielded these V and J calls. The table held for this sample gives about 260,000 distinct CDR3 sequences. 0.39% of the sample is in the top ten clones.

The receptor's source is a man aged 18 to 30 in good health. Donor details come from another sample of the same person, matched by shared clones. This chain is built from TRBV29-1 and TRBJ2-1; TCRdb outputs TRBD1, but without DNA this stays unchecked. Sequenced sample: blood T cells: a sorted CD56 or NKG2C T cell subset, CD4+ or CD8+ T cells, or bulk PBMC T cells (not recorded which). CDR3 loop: CSVEGRDRDSNEQFF.